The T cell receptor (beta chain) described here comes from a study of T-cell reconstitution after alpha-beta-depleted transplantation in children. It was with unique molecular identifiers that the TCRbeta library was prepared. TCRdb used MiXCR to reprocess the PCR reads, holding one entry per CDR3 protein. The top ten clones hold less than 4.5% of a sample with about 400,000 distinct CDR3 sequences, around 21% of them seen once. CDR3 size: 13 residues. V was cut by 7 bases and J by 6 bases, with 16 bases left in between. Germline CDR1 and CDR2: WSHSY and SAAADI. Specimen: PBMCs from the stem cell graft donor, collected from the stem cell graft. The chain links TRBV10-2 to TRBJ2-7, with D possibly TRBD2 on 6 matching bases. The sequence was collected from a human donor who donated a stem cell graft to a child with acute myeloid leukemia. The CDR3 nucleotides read TGCGCCAGCATGAGCGGCGGGATGGGCGAGCAGTACTTC. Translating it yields CASMSGGMGEQYF.